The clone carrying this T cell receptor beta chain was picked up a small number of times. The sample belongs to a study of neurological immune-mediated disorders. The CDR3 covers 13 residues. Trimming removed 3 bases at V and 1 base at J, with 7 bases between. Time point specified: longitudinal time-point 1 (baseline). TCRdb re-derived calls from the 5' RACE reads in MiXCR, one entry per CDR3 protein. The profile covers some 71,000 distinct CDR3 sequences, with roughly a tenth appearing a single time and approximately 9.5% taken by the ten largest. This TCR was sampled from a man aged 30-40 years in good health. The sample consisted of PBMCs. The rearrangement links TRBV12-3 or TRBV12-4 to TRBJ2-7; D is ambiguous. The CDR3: CASSFGPSYEQYF. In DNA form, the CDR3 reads TGTGCCAGCAGTTTTGGGCCATCCTACGAGCAGTACTTC.